These T cell receptor beta chains were read from a single sample in a study of cytomegalovirus exposure and HLA in healthy donors. Sequenced by immunoSEQ multiplex PCR; TCRdb stores in-frame clones only, minus some. This table has under 200,000 clones, approximately 78% appearing once. Sequenced material: PBMCs. These receptors were taken from a woman in her late teens or twenties in good health and CMV-seronegative. The CDR3 runs from the conserved cysteine through the conserved F or W. The D gene is left open where the match is weak. Clone size appears in some rows only: once, few, many, or a class for an expanded clone.

>TRBD2|.|TRBV28
CASSGTSVRVGPELGTDTQYF
>.|.|TRBV7-8
CASSLATLGANQPQHF
>.|.|TRBV5-4
CASSGGGGSSYEQYF
>.|.|TRBV11-3
CASSPGEGGANVLTF
>TRBD2|.|TRBV11-2
CATGLAEYEQYF
>TRBD1|.|TRBV4-2
CASSPGTGGNTEAFF
>TRBD1|few|TRBV11-2
CASSQDRGQPQHF
>TRBD1|.|TRBV5-6
CASSLGGQGGDTQYF
>TRBD2|.|TRBV28
CASKLADRETQYF
>.|.|TRBV7-9
CASSSRANPVNEQFF
>TRBD2|.|TRBV2
CATTSGTSNEQYF
>.|once|TRBV7-2
CASSLSKRGSPLHF
>TRBD1|.|TRBV10-1
CASSDWDSVGEQYF
>.|.|TRBV19
CASSIDLRVTYEQYF
>.|.|TRBV19
CASSTPRGIRIYEQFF
>TRBD1|once|TRBV23-1
CASSQSIKGGGGTGELFF
>.|few|TRBV5-8
CASKSGGRHYGYTF
>TRBD1|few|TRBV6-5
CASSYFKTGTNTEAFF
>TRBD1|.|TRBV6-6
CASRPTGSYGYTF
>.|.|TRBV9
CASNNWGANTGELFF
>TRBD1|.|TRBV15
CATSRDYRTGLANYGYTF
>.|.|TRBV6-5
CASKNRYEQYF
>.|.|TRBV5-5
CASSLAAGGNNSPLHF
>TRBD1|.|TRBV10-3
CAISRTGQGDEQYF
>TRBD1|.|TRBV11-3
CASSSGQGSYNEQFF
>.|.|TRBV10-1
CASSFNRALGTEAFF
>TRBD2|.|TRBV7-9
CSSSPLSGGRTYEQYF
>.|.|TRBV19
CASSIWPPRQQAFF
>.|.|TRBV6-6
CASRPDRNTGELFF
>.|.|TRBV15
CATSKGTNLRVQFF
>.|few|TRBV27
CATSTGRFMNTEAFF
>TRBD1|few|TRBV5-1
CASSRDRPQLGDTQYF
>.|.|TRBV30
CAWSVRMTANTEAFF